This T cell receptor beta chain was captured in a study of T cell responses to AZD1222 COVID-19 vaccine. The protocol was immunoSEQ multiplex PCR, while the TCRdb copy is restricted to in-frame clones and leaves out a portion. The table includes roughly 93,000 clones, 85% to 90% detected once. Trimming removed 2 bases from V and 2 bases from J, with 4 bases in between. This CDR3 spans 13 amino acids. Germline values: CDR1 MNHEY, CDR2 SMNVEV (reference sequence). General study results and limits: A rise in Spike-specific TCR breadth and depth followed two AZD1222 doses. Among AZD1222 vaccinees, only six were seropositive at baseline.

As to this clone: The antigen remains undetermined.

The TCR comes from an adult in good health. Sequencing was performed on peripheral blood, taken on day 0 of AZD1222 vaccination. The chain employs TRBV27 and TRBJ1-5, with D hard to call. In DNA form, the CDR3 reads TGTGCCAGCAGTTTACTAGGCAATCAGCCCCAGCATTTT. Its protein is CASSLLGNQPQHF.